This TCR beta chain was sequenced in a study of shared clonotypes between healthy human individuals. Regarding the study as a whole: Blood alone was sampled, and tissue repertoires likely differ. Depth of sequencing was expected to influence donor clonotype sharing.

Germline V gene data show CDR1 as SGHRS and CDR2 as YFSETQ. V lost 4 bases, J lost 2 bases, and 7 bases stayed unmatched. The CDR3 is 15 amino acids. Remarks on this clone: The antigen remains unidentified.

An even split of each subset's genomic DNA across several immunoSEQ plates was performed. Unsorted PBMC samples were amplified in replicate PCRs containing roughly 300 ng DNA, roughly 33,000 T cell genomes. Some clones are missing from TCRdb's copy, which holds only in-frame ones; the method was immunoSEQ multiplex PCR. The sample has about half a million clones, over 70% seen once; the top ten hold about 12%. This TCR was sampled from a middle-aged woman in good health. Some clones in this sample may be carry-over from other donors' samples. This chain connects TRBV5-1 to TRBJ2-3, with 7 bases matching TRBD1. Specimen: PBMCs. DNA of the CDR3: TGCGCCAGCAGCCACCCGACAGGGTTCACAGATACGCAGTATTTT. It yields the protein CASSHPTGFTDTQYF. The full variable domain, rest sourced from reference TRBV5-1 and TRBJ2-3, is KAGVTQTPRYLIKTRGQQVTLSCSPISGHRSVSWYQQTPGQGLQFLFEYFSETQRNKGNFPGRFSGRQFSNSRSEMNVSTLELGDSALYLCASSHPTGFTDTQYFGPGTRLTVL.